The 30 T cell receptor beta chains listed next were all sequenced from one sample in a study of metastatic and nonmetastatic thyroid tumors. All patients were treatment-naive before thyroid surgery. With MiXCR, TCRdb called clones anew from the PCR reads. The repertoire holds roughly 23,000 clones, 20% to 25% seen once, with 10% to 15% in the top ten. What was sequenced was blood. These TCRs come from a male donor with papillary thyroid cancer or a benign thyroid nodule (not recorded which). Some clones in this sample may be carry-over from other donors' samples.

This clone came up a few times. The J gene is TRBJ2-7, the V gene TRBV6-1, with 7 bases lining up with TRBD1. Germline trimming cut 6 bases from V and 0 bases from J; bases unmatched to any gene: 11. The CDR3 sequence is 16 residues long. Looked up from germline, CDR1 is MNHNS and CDR2 is SASEGT. In DNA, the CDR3 is TGTGCCAGCAGCCTCACCTCCGGGGACAGCTCCTACGAGCAGTACTTC. Amino acid sequence: CASSLTSGDSSYEQYF.

This clone qualifies as medium-sized (0.01 to 0.1%). The chain recombines TRBV4-3 with TRBJ2-3; D uncertain. This CDR3 has 16 amino acids. The V gene lost 2 bases and the J gene lost 1 base, with 13 bases spanning the gap. Germline V gene sequence: CDR1 LGHNA, CDR2 YSLEER. CDR3 sequence: CASSQQILDGTDTQYF. The CDR3 DNA is TGCGCCAGCAGCCAACAGATCTTGGATGGCACAGATACGCAGTATTTT.

This chain joins TRBV20-1 and TRBJ2-3; 7 nucleotides agree with TRBD2. V lost 6 bases to trimming and J lost 6 bases; unmatched junction nucleotides: 15. This CDR3 comprises 15 residues. In germline, CDR1 is DFQATT, CDR2 SNEGSKA (reference sequence). The CDR3 nucleotides read TGCAGTGCCATAGACGGGGGGAGGGCATGGGATACGCAGTATTTT. Translating gives CSAIDGGRAWDTQYF.

This clone qualifies as medium-sized. The rearrangement uses TRBV6-1 and TRBJ2-2; TRBD2 aligns across 12 bases. CDR1 and CDR2 from the germline V gene are MNHNS and SASEGT. V lost 6 bases, J lost 9 bases, and 5 bases stayed unmatched. The length of the CDR3 is 14 residues. The CDR3 bases are TGTGCCAGCAGCCAGACTAGCGGGAGCCGGGAGCTGTTTTTT. Translation gives CASSQTSGSRELFF.

This clone was seen more than once but under ten times. The chain carries TRBV15 and TRBJ2-5; 9 bases fit TRBD2. Germline V gene sequence: CDR1 LNHNV, CDR2 YYDKDF (reference sequence). CDR3 size: 13 residues. V lost 9 bases to trimming and J lost 2 bases; unmatched junction nucleotides: 4. This CDR3 is CATSGSQQETQYF. CDR3 bases: TGTGCCACTAGCGGGAGTCAGCAAGAGACCCAGTACTTC.

The chain links TRBV20-1 to TRBJ2-1; D is perhaps TRBD2 (6 bases). CDR3 length: 18 amino acids. The germline V gene has CDR1 DFQATT and CDR2 SNEGSKA (reference sequence). Between the trimmed V and J ends, which lost 5 bases and 8 bases, there was a span of 31 bases. The CDR3 DNA reads as TGCAGTGCTGGGGGGTGGGGGACCTCGGCACCCAATCTGTATGAGCAGTTCTTC. Translation: CSAGGWGTSAPNLYEQFF.

This clone occurred many times. The chain joins TRBV5-1 to TRBJ2-5; D might be TRBD1 (5 bases). The germline CDR1 and CDR2 sequences are SGHRS and YFSETQ. The CDR3 consists of 16 residues. The V and J ends lost 0 bases and 5 bases respectively, with 17 bases between them. This chain's CDR3 is CASSLGDRQEGETQYF. For the CDR3, the DNA is TGCGCCAGCAGCTTGGGCGACAGACAAGAAGGGGAGACCCAGTACTTC.

This clone was seen at least ten times. This chain uses TRBV29-1 with TRBJ2-7; 7 positions match TRBD1. Looked up from germline, CDR1 is SQVTM and CDR2 is ANQGSEA. J was trimmed by 3 bases and V by 7 bases; bases with no gene match: 6. The length of the CDR3 is 12 residues. CDR3 nucleotide sequence: TGCAGCGCAATCGACAGGGTCTACGAGCAGTACTTC. Amino acid sequence: CSAIDRVYEQYF.

By share, this clone counts as medium-sized. The CDR3 protein is CASRRDPNEQFF. CDR3 sequence (DNA): TGTGCCAGCAGGAGGGATCCCAATGAGCAGTTCTTC. The rearrangement joins TRBV2 to TRBJ2-1; D may be TRBD2 (5 bases). CDR3 length equals 12 residues. V was shortened by 6 bases and J by 6 bases, with 9 bases between the two germline ends. The germline CDR1 and CDR2 sequences are SNHLY and FYNNEI.

This clone rates as medium-sized (0.01 to 0.1%). The V and J genes are TRBV15 and TRBJ1-1; no definite D call. Trimming removed 0 bases from V and 8 bases from J, with 7 bases in between. The CDR3 totals 12 residues. CDR1 is LNHNV, CDR2 YYDKDF, per germline (reference sequence). CDR3 nucleotide sequence: TGTGCCACCAGCAGAGATTATAGGGAAGCTTTCTTT. It translates to CATSRDYREAFF.

In this sample, this clone turned up a few times. The V gene is TRBV6-6, the J gene TRBJ1-5; 7 bases agree with TRBD1. The junction had 2 bases not matched to a gene; V was cut back by 2 bases and J by 1 base. This CDR3 contains 15 residues. Germline assignment: CDR1 MNHNY and CDR2 SVGAGI (reference sequence). The CDR3 DNA sequence: TGTGCCAGCAGTTACCCGACAGGGAGCAATCAGCCCCAGCATTTT. Translating it yields CASSYPTGSNQPQHF.

Comments on this clone: One end of the junction varies from germline; a read error may be responsible. The chain has TRBV5-8 and TRBJ2-6, with D unclear. The CDR3 runs to 14 residues. The germline gives CDR1 SGHTS, CDR2 YDEGEE. The CDR3 here is CASDRSSVANVLTF. The CDR3 nucleotides are TGTGCCAGCGACCGTTCTTCTGTGGCCAACGTCCTGACTTTC.

Details on this clone: A single base separates this from a much larger clone, so it may be a read error. The chain joins TRBV14 to TRBJ2-5, with D unresolved. The ends were cut back, 4 bases at V and 2 bases at J, with 8 bases in the middle. Germline loops: CDR1 SGHDN, CDR2 FVKESK. CDR3 length: 13 amino acids. The CDR3 loop reads CASSRAYQETQYF. CDR3 DNA: TGTGCCAGCAGCCGAGCATATCAAGAGACCCAGTACTTC.

This clone was detected a few times. The rearrangement uses TRBV5-1 and TRBJ2-1; D perhaps matches TRBD2 (7 bases). The CDR3 covers 16 residues. The V and J ends lost 4 bases and 4 bases respectively, with 18 bases between them. Germline CDR1 SGHRS, CDR2 YFSETQ. CDR3 sequence reads: CASSGRGEGRYNEQFF. CDR3 coding DNA: TGCGCCAGCAGCGGTAGGGGGGAGGGCCGATACAATGAGCAGTTCTTC. Variable domain in full (rest from reference TRBV5-1 and TRBJ2-1): KAGVTQTPRYLIKTRGQQVTLSCSPISGHRSVSWYQQTPGQGLQFLFEYFSETQRNKGNFPGRFSGRQFSNSRSEMNVSTLELGDSALYLCASSGRGEGRYNEQFFGPGTRLTVL.

V and J are TRBV3-1 and TRBJ1-1; D not resolved. CDR3 length equals 12 residues. V was clipped by 2 bases and J by 5 bases, with 6 bases between them. Germline values: CDR1 LGHDT, CDR2 YNNKEL (reference sequence). CDR3 DNA: TGTGCCAGCAGCCAATCAAGGACTGAAGCTTTCTTT. Its translation is CASSQSRTEAFF.

This clone was recorded many times. This sequence joins TRBV28 and TRBJ1-2; D may be TRBD1 (5 bases). Trimming shortened V by 5 bases and J by 7 bases, and 14 bases separated the two germline ends. This CDR3 has 13 amino acids. Germline V gene sequence: CDR1 MDHEN, CDR2 SYDVKM. Here the CDR3 DNA reads TGTGCCAGCAGTCTGCAACAGGTTGGTGGCTACACCTTC. It is translated as CASSLQQVGGYTF.

Relative to its sample, this clone is medium-sized. The chain joins TRBV6-1 to TRBJ1-1; tentative D call: TRBD1 (6 bases). CDR1 and CDR2 (germline): MNHNS, SASEGT. This CDR3 has 12 amino acids. Trimming shortened V by 7 bases and J by 7 bases, and 13 bases separated the two germline ends. The CDR3 reads CASILGAGEAFF. Written as DNA, the CDR3 is TGTGCCAGCATCTTGGGGGCCGGTGAAGCTTTCTTT.

This clone was observed at least ten times. This chain links TRBV27 with TRBJ1-5; D gene ambiguous. The CDR3 has 16 residues. Germline V gives CDR1 MNHEY, CDR2 SMNVEV (reference sequence). The germline V and J ends were trimmed by 5 bases and 0 bases, with 14 bases remaining between them. DNA for the CDR3: TGTGCCAGCAGTCCCACAGAGTACTATAGCAATCAGCCCCAGCATTTT. It yields the protein CASSPTEYYSNQPQHF.

This chain links TRBV4-2 with TRBJ2-2; D ambiguous. Germline CDR1 and CDR2: LGHNA and YNFKEQ. Trimming cost V 5 bases and J 4 bases, with 8 bases left between them. CDR3 size: 13 residues. CDR3 DNA sequence: TGTGCCAGCAGCTCGTTACCCACCGGGGAGCTGTTTTTT. Protein: CASSSLPTGELFF.

This clone was seen more than once but under ten times. The V gene is TRBV12-3 or TRBV12-4, the J gene TRBJ2-7, with no clear D. V lost 5 bases, J lost 2 bases, and 7 bases lay in between. The CDR3 is 12 residues long. The CDR3 coding sequence is TGTGCCAGCAGTATTCTTCCCTACGAGCAGTACTTC. The encoded protein is CASSILPYEQYF.

This clone appeared many times. The chain joins TRBV7-6 to TRBJ2-1; no firm D call. CDR3 size: 15 residues. The V end lost 5 bases, the J end lost 9 bases, and 20 bases lay between the germline ends. CDR1 and CDR2 from the germline V gene are SGHVS and FNYEAQ. CDR3 amino acids: CASSLDARGFGEQFF. Written as DNA, the CDR3 is TGTGCCAGCAGCCTAGACGCTCGTGGATTTGGTGAGCAGTTCTTC.

The CDR3, as DNA: TGTGCCAGAAGCCACCGGGCTAGCGGGAGAAGGAGAGAGACCCAGTACTTC. Its translation: CARSHRASGRRRETQYF. The J gene is TRBJ2-5, the V gene TRBV5-6; 10 bases agree with TRBD2. This CDR3 region has 17 residues. Germline assignment: CDR1 SGHDT and CDR2 YYEEEE. V lost 8 bases, J lost 4 bases, and 17 bases stayed unmatched.

This clone was seen a few times. J is TRBJ2-3 and V is TRBV6-4; maybe TRBD2 (6 bases). The ends were cut back, 8 bases at V and 2 bases at J, with 14 bases in the middle. The CDR3 has 14 amino acids. CDR1 and CDR2 from the germline V gene are MRHNA and SNTAGT. The chain's CDR3 is CASGYGSATDTQYF. CDR3 DNA: TGTGCCAGCGGTTACGGGAGTGCCACAGATACGCAGTATTTT.

This chain uses TRBV18 with TRBJ2-5; 7 bases map to TRBD2. V trimming: 5 bases; J trimming: 3 bases; junction bases outside the gene matches: 6. Germline V gene sequence: CDR1 KGHSH, CDR2 LQKENI. CDR3 length equals 14 residues. CDR3 nucleotide sequence: TGTGCCAGCTCAGGAGTCAGCGGGAAAGAGACCCAGTACTTC. Translated, it gives CASSGVSGKETQYF.

As regards this clone: The junction does not match germline at one end; this may be a read error. The rearrangement uses TRBV15 and TRBJ2-7; no firm D call. Germline V gene lookup returns CDR1 LNHNV and CDR2 YYDKDF (reference sequence). This CDR3 has 15 residues. The CDR3 loop reads CATIRHGRTQVQQYF. For the CDR3, the DNA is TGTGCCACCATCAGACACGGCCGCACCCAGGTACAGCAGTACTTC.

The chain joins TRBV6-1 to TRBJ2-7; possible D gene TRBD1, 7 bases. Germline V gene lookup returns CDR1 MNHNS and CDR2 SASEGT. V was shortened by 0 bases and J by 6 bases, with 9 bases between the two germline ends. The CDR3 sequence is 13 residues long. CDR3 region: CASSEAQGGEQYV. The DNA of the CDR3 is TGTGCCAGCAGTGAAGCGCAGGGGGGCGAGCAGTACGTC.

This clone was seen many times. The V call is TRBV5-1, the J call TRBJ2-1; either TRBD1 or TRBD2 may supply D (5 bases each). The V gene's germline CDR1 is SGHRS and CDR2 YFSETQ. The V end was cut by 4 bases, the J end by 4 bases, with 18 bases between. The CDR3 is made up of 16 amino acids. The CDR3 nucleotides read TGCGCCAGCAGCCCTAACCCGGGACCCAATTACAATGAGCAGTTCTTC. The encoded protein is CASSPNPGPNYNEQFF.

As to this clone: A single base separates this from a much larger clone, so it may be a read error. V and J are TRBV14 and TRBJ2-1; D perhaps matches TRBD2 (5 bases). This CDR3 is built from 20 residues. Between the trimmed V and J ends, which lost 0 bases and 4 bases, there was a span of 25 bases. Germline lookup yields CDR1 SGHDN and CDR2 FVKESK. The CDR3 protein is CASSQDLWDMGSPGYNEQFF. The CDR3 DNA reads as TGTGCCAGCAGCCAAGATCTATGGGATATGGGGTCACCGGGGTACAATGAGCAGTTCTTC.

This clone came up many times. J is TRBJ2-3 and V is TRBV7-9; 7 nucleotides agree with TRBD2. The CDR3 consists of 14 residues. The V gene end was trimmed by 2 bases and the J gene end by 1 base; junction bases not matched to a gene: 0. The germline CDR1 and CDR2 sequences are SEHNR and FQNEAQ (reference sequence). Here the CDR3 reads CASSLTSGTDTQYF. CDR3 nucleotide sequence: TGTGCCAGCAGCTTAACTAGCGGCACAGATACGCAGTATTTT.

This clone was seen repeatedly, ten times or more. The chain carries TRBV5-1 and TRBJ1-4; 9 bases are shared with TRBD1. Germline CDR1 is SGHRS and CDR2 is YFSETQ. The CDR3 is made up of 15 amino acids. Trimming removed 4 bases from V and 4 bases from J; junction bases left unmatched: 5. The CDR3 protein is CASSIGQGFNEKLFF. CDR3 DNA sequence: TGCGCCAGCAGCATCGGACAGGGGTTTAATGAAAAACTGTTTTTT.